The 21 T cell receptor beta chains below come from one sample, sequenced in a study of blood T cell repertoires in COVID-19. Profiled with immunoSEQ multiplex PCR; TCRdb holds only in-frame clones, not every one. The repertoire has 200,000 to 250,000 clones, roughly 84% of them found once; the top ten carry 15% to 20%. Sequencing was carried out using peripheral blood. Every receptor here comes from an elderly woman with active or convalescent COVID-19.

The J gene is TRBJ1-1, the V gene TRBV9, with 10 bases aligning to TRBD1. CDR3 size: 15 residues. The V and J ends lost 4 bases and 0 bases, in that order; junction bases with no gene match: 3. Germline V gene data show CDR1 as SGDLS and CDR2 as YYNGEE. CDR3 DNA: TGTGCCAGCAGCCCGGGACAGGGGCTGAACACTGAAGCTTTCTTT. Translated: CASSPGQGLNTEAFF.

In DNA form, the CDR3 reads TGCGCCAGCAGCCAGCGGACAGGGGAGGGATACGAGCAGTACTTC. This gives the protein CASSQRTGEGYEQYF. V and J are TRBV4-3 and TRBJ2-7; 9 bases agree with TRBD1. With 3 bases clipped from V and 4 bases from J, the junction kept 7 bases outside the gene matches. The germline gives CDR1 LGHNA, CDR2 YSLEER. This CDR3 is 15 amino acids long.

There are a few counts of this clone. CDR3 DNA sequence: TGTGCCAGCAGCCAAGAACTAGCTGACGCGGCCCTTAGCACAGATACGCAGTATTTT. Translation: CASSQELADAALSTDTQYF. The chain joins TRBV4-2 to TRBJ2-3, with D possibly matching TRBD2 (6 bases). CDR1 LGHNA and CDR2 YNFKEQ come from the germline V gene. The CDR3 extends over 19 amino acids. The V and J ends lost 0 bases and 0 bases respectively, with 19 bases between them.

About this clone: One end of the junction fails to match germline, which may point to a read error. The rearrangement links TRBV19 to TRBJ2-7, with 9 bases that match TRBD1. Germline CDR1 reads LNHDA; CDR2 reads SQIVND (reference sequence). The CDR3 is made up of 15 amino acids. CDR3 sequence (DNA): TGTGCCAGTAGTTTAGAGACAGGGGGAAACTACGAGCAGTACTTC. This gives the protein CASSLETGGNYEQYF.

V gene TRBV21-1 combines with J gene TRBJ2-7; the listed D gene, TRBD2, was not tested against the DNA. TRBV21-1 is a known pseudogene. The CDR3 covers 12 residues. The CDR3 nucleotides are TGTGCCGCGGAGGGAATATCCTACGAGCAGTACTTC. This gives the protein CAAEGISYEQYF.

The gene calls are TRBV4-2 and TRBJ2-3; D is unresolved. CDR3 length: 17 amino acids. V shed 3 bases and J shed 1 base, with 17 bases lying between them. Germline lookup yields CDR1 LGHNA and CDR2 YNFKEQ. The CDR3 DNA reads TGTGCCAGCAGCCATTCCCTAGGCGCTTCAGGCACAGATACGCAGTATTTT. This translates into CASSHSLGASGTDTQYF.

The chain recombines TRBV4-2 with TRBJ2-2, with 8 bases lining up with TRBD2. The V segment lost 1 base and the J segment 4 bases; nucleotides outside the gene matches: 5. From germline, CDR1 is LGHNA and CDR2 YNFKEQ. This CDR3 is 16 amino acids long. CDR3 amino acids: CASSQGVSGATGELFF. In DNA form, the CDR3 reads TGTGCCAGCAGCCAAGGGGTTAGCGGGGCCACCGGGGAGCTGTTTTTT.

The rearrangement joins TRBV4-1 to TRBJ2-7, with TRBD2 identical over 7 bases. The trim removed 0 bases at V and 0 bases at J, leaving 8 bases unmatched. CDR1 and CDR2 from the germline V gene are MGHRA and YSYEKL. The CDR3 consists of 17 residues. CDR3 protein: CASSQDVGGSDSYEQYF. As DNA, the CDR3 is TGCGCCAGCAGCCAAGATGTGGGCGGGAGCGACTCCTACGAGCAGTACTTC.

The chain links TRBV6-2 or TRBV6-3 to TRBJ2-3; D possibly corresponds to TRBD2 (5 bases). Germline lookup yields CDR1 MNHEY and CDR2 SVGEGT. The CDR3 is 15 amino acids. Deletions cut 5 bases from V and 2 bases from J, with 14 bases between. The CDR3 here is CASSGGSGITDTQYF. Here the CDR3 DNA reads TGTGCCAGCAGTGGCGGTTCCGGGATCACAGATACGCAGTATTTT.

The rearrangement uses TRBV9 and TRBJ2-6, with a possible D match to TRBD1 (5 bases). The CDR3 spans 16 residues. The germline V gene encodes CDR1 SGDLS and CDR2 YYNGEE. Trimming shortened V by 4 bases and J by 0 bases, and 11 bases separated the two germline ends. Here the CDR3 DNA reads TGTGCCAGCAGCCCTACAGGTAACTCTGGGGCCAACGTCCTGACTTTC. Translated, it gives CASSPTGNSGANVLTF. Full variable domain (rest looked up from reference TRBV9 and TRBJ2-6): DSGVTQTPKHLITATGQRVTLRCSPRSGDLSVYWYQQSLDQGLQFLIQYYNGEERAKGNILERFSAQQFPDLHSELNLSSLELGDSALYFCASSPTGNSGANVLTFGAGSRLTVL.

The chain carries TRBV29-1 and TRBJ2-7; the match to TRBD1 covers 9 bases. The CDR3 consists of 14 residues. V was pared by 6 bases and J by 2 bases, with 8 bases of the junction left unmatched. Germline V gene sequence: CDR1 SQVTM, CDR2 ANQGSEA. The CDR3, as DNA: TGCAGCGTGCGCAAAGGACAGGGGACCTACGAGCAGTACTTC. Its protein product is CSVRKGQGTYEQYF.

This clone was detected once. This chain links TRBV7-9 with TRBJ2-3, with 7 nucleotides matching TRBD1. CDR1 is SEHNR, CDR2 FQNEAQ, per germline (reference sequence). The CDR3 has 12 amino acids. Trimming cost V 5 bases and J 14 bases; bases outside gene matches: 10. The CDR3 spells CASSLIDRAMYF. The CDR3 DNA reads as TGTGCCAGCAGCCTCATCGACAGGGCCATGTATTTT.

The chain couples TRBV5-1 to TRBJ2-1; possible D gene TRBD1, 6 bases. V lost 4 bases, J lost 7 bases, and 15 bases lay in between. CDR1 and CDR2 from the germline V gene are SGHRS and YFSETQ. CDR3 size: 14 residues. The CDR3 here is CASSPGTRGNEQFF. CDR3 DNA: TGCGCCAGCAGCCCAGGGACCAGGGGAAATGAGCAGTTCTTC. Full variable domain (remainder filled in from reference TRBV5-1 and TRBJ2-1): KAGVTQTPRYLIKTRGQQVTLSCSPISGHRSVSWYQQTPGQGLQFLFEYFSETQRNKGNFPGRFSGRQFSNSRSEMNVSTLELGDSALYLCASSPGTRGNEQFFGPGTRLTVL.

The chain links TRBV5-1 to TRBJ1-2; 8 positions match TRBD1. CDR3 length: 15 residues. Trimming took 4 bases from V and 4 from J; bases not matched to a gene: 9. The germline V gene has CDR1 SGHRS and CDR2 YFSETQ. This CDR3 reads CASSAGDRSIYGYTF. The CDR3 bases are TGCGCCAGCAGCGCCGGGGACAGGAGTATCTATGGCTACACCTTC.

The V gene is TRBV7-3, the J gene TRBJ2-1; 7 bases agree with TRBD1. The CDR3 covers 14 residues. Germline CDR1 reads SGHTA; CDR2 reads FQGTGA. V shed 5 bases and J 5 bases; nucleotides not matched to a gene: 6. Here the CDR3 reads CASSPPGQNNEQFF. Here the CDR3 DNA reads TGTGCCAGCAGCCCGCCGGGACAGAACAATGAGCAGTTCTTC.

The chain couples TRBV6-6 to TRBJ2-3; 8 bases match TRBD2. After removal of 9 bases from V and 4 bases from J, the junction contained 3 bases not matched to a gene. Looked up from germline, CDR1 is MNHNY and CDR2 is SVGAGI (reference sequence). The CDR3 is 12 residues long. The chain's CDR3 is CASSGVADTQYF. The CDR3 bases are TGTGCCAGTAGCGGGGTTGCAGATACGCAGTATTTT.

The CDR3 nucleotides are TGTGCCAGCAGCTTAGACGCGGGGGGGATCCCCTACGAGCAGTACTTC. It yields the protein CASSLDAGGIPYEQYF. This sequence joins TRBV7-2 and TRBJ2-7; 9 bases match TRBD2. Germline CDR1 is SGHTA and CDR2 is FQGNSA. The CDR3 extends over 16 amino acids. J gave up 2 bases and V 1 base, and 6 bases lay outside the gene matches.

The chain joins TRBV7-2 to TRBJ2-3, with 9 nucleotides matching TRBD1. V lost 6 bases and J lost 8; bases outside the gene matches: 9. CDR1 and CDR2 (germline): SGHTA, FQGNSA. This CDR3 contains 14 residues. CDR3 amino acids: CASRTGQGRGTQYF. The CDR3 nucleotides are TGTGCCAGCAGAACGGGACAGGGAAGGGGTACGCAGTATTTT.

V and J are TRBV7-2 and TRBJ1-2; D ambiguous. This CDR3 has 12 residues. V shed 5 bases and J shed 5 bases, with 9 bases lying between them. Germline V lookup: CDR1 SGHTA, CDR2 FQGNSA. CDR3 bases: TGTGCCAGCAGCACCCCAGGATATGGCTACACCTTC. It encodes CASSTPGYGYTF.

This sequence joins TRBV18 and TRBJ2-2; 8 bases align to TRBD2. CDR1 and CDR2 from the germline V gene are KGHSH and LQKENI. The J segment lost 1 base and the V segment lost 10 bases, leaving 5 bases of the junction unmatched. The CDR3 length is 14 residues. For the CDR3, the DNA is TGTGCCACCCACGGGGGGGTGAACACCGGGGAGCTGTTTTTT. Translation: CATHGGVNTGELFF.

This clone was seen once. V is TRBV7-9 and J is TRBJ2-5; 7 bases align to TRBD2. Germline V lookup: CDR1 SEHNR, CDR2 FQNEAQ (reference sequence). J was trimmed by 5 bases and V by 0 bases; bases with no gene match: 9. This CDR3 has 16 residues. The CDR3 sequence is CASSLARIGGGETQYF. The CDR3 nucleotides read TGTGCCAGCAGCTTAGCGCGGATCGGCGGGGGTGAGACCCAGTACTTC.